This TCR beta chain was recorded in a study of blood T cells in healthy people across ages. Then a second PCR, running about 6 to 11 cycles, was carried out with a sample-barcoded 5' primer and a J-beta primer mix. TCRdb re-analysed the 5' RACE reads in MiXCR, keeping a single row per CDR3 protein. The sample shows over 1.5 million distinct CDR3 sequences, roughly 49% of them seen only once. The CDR3 is 14 residues long. Germline-derived CDR1 and CDR2 are LGHNA and YSLEER. The V and J ends lost 1 base and 5 bases respectively, with 11 bases between them. Every sample yielded at least 6.5 million isolated PBMCs.

Material: blood. This sequence was found in a middle-aged woman in good health. This sequence joins TRBV4-3 and TRBJ1-1; D remains unclear. CDR3: CASSQGELETEAFF. CDR3 in DNA: TGCGCCAGCAGCCAAGGGGAGTTGGAAACTGAAGCTTTCTTT.